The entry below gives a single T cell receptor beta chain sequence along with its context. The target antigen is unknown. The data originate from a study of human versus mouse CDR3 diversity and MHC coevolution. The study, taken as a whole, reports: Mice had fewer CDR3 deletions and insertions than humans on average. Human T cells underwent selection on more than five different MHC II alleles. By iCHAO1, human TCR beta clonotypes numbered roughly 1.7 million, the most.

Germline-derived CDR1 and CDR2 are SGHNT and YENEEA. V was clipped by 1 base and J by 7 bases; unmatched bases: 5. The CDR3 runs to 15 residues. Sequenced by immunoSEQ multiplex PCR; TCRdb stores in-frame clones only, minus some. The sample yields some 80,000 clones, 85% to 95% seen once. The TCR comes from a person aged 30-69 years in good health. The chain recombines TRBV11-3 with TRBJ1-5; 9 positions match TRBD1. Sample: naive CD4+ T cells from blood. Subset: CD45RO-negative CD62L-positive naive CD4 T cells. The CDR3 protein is CASSLGDRVLQPQHF. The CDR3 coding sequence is TGTGCCAGCAGCTTAGGGGACAGGGTTCTGCAGCCCCAGCATTTT.